A single sample is the source of the 13 T cell receptor beta chains below, sequenced in a study of T-cell memory formation after mild COVID-19. From the 5' RACE reads, TCRdb called clonotypes with MiXCR, one entry per CDR3 protein. The table has 300,000 to 350,000 distinct CDR3 sequences, around 13% seen once. The material sequenced was PBMCs or a T cell subset sorted from them (not recorded which). The receptors were sampled from a young man who had mild COVID-19 (a few samples of this study predate the infection). Cell type and time point are not known.

The chain employs TRBV7-9 and TRBJ2-1, with D hard to call. Trimming stripped 8 bases from V and 0 bases from J, with 11 bases between. CDR1 is SEHNR, CDR2 FQNEAQ, per germline (reference sequence). This CDR3 has 14 amino acids. The CDR3: CASGSSPSYNEQFF. The DNA for the CDR3 is TGTGCCAGCGGAAGCAGTCCCTCCTACAATGAGCAGTTCTTC. Full variable domain (remainder filled in from reference TRBV7-9 and TRBJ2-1): DTGVSQNPRHKITKRGQNVTFRCDPISEHNRLYWYRQTLGQGPEFLTYFQNEAQLEKSRLLSDRFSAERPKGSFSTLEIQRTEQGDSAMYLCASGSSPSYNEQFFGPGTRLTVL.

The rearrangement uses TRBV5-1 and TRBJ1-1; tentative D call: TRBD1 (6 bases). Trimming removed 4 bases at V and 0 bases at J, with 13 bases between. The V gene's germline CDR1 is SGHRS and CDR2 YFSETQ. The CDR3 covers 15 residues. CDR3 sequence: CASSAARGMNTEAFF. The CDR3 DNA sequence: TGCGCCAGCAGCGCTGCCAGGGGCATGAACACTGAAGCTTTCTTT. The full variable domain, with the rest looked up from reference TRBV5-1 and TRBJ1-1, is KAGVTQTPRYLIKTRGQQVTLSCSPISGHRSVSWYQQTPGQGLQFLFEYFSETQRNKGNFPGRFSGRQFSNSRSEMNVSTLELGDSALYLCASSAARGMNTEAFFGQGTRLTVV.

This clonotype was seen more than once but under ten times. This chain uses TRBV7-2 with TRBJ2-5, with 7 bases fitting TRBD2. V trimming: 2 bases; J trimming: 5 bases; junction bases outside the gene matches: 8. Germline-derived CDR1 and CDR2 are SGHTA and FQGNSA. This CDR3 is built from 15 residues. CDR3 region: CASSLHGEGRETQYF. CDR3 nucleotides: TGTGCCAGCAGCTTACATGGGGAGGGTCGGGAGACCCAGTACTTC.

This clonotype was recorded a few times. This chain connects TRBV28 to TRBJ2-5; 8 nucleotides line up with TRBD1. The length of the CDR3 is 15 residues. CDR1 is MDHEN, CDR2 SYDVKM, per germline. V trimming: 3 bases; J trimming: 0 bases; junction bases outside the gene matches: 3. The DNA for the CDR3 is TGTGCCAGCAGTTTTCAGGGGGCGTACCAAGAGACCCAGTACTTC. Translation gives CASSFQGAYQETQYF.

The table lists this clonotype with a few counts. This chain connects TRBV6-6 to TRBJ1-4; D uncertain. Trimming took 3 bases from V and 8 from J, leaving 13 bases between them. This CDR3 is built from 14 residues. Germline values: CDR1 MNHNY, CDR2 SVGAGI (reference sequence). The CDR3 bases are TGTGCCAGCAGTTATGAACTAACTCGGGAAAAACTGTTTTTT. Encoded protein: CASSYELTREKLFF.

The V gene is TRBV5-1, the J gene TRBJ2-5, with 9 positions matching TRBD2. The CDR3 covers 14 residues. CDR1 and CDR2 from the germline V gene are SGHRS and YFSETQ. J was trimmed by 4 bases and V by 7 bases; bases with no gene match: 8. The CDR3 region is CASCGGGIGETQYF. In DNA, the CDR3 is TGCGCCAGCTGCGGGGGGGGGATCGGAGAGACCCAGTACTTC.

This rearrangement joins TRBV20-1 to TRBJ1-2, with 7 bases aligning to TRBD1. Losses at the gene ends were 1 base for V and 6 bases for J; bases not matched to a gene: 14. CDR3 length: 16 residues. The V gene's germline CDR1 is DFQATT and CDR2 SNEGSKA (reference sequence). The CDR3 sequence: CSARGKTGYLRDGYTF. For the CDR3, the DNA is TGCAGTGCTAGAGGGAAGACAGGGTATCTTCGTGATGGCTACACCTTC.

This clonotype has a handful of counts. The genes are TRBV27 and TRBJ2-3; D remains unclear. Trimming stripped 5 bases from V and 0 bases from J, with 12 bases between. This CDR3 is 15 amino acids long. Per the germline V gene, CDR1 is MNHEY and CDR2 is SMNVEV (reference sequence). The CDR3 coding sequence is TGTGCCAGCAGTACCACGGGCCGAAGCACAGATACGCAGTATTTT. This sequence encodes CASSTTGRSTDTQYF.

This clonotype has just a few counts. The V call is TRBV10-3, the J call TRBJ1-6; TRBD1 matches at 11 bases. The CDR3 is made up of 14 amino acids. The V gene end was trimmed by 10 bases and the J gene end by 5 bases; junction bases not matched to a gene: 4. Germline V gene sequence: CDR1 ENHRY, CDR2 SYGVKD. CDR3 region: CATGTGGNNSPLHF. In DNA form, the CDR3 reads TGTGCCACTGGGACAGGGGGAAATAATTCACCCCTCCACTTT.

The V and J genes are TRBV7-9 and TRBJ2-7; D remains unclear. The germline gives CDR1 SEHNR, CDR2 FQNEAQ (reference sequence). CDR3 length equals 13 residues. V lost 4 bases and J 4 bases, leaving 11 bases between the germline ends. The CDR3 here is CASSSPQAYEQYF. CDR3 nucleotides: TGTGCCAGCAGCTCACCCCAGGCGTACGAGCAGTACTTC.

This clonotype was found a few times. The chain combines TRBV5-1 with TRBJ1-1; D is uncertain. The V gene lost 4 bases and the J gene lost 0 bases, with 7 bases spanning the gap. The CDR3 consists of 13 residues. Germline CDR1 is SGHRS and CDR2 is YFSETQ. The CDR3: CASSAGLNTEAFF. As DNA, the CDR3 is TGCGCCAGCAGCGCAGGCCTGAACACTGAAGCTTTCTTT.

This clonotype was observed a handful of times. The chain combines TRBV28 with TRBJ2-7; 9 bases are shared with TRBD1. CDR3 length: 15 amino acids. V lost 8 bases, J lost 3 bases, and 11 bases stayed unmatched. Germline lookup yields CDR1 MDHEN and CDR2 SYDVKM. CDR3 nucleotides: TGTGCCAGCTACGGGCGTACAGGGGGCAACTACGAGCAGTACGTC. Translating gives CASYGRTGGNYEQYV.

This clonotype was counted a few times. The chain uses TRBV29-1 and TRBJ1-1, with D unclear. The CDR3 is made up of 11 amino acids. The V end lost 4 bases, the J end lost 2 bases, and 5 bases lay between the germline ends. Germline CDR1 reads SQVTM; CDR2 reads ANQGSEA. CDR3 DNA sequence: TGCAGCGTTGTCACTAACACTGAAGCTTTCTTT. It is translated as CSVVTNTEAFF.